This T cell receptor (beta chain) emerged from a study of neoadjuvant anti-PD-1 for oral cavity cancer. As for this clone: What it recognizes is unknown.

Clones were read by immunoSEQ multiplex PCR, and TCRdb kept only the in-frame ones, dropping some. The repertoire holds roughly 8,900 clones, with just over 65% as singletons. Study conclusions and caveats: After neoadjuvant nivolumab, PBMC T cell clonality was significantly higher in non-responders than responders.

This CDR3 is built from 17 residues. Germline values: CDR1 SGHAT, CDR2 FQNNGV. The V end was cut by 1 base, the J end by 0 bases, with 13 bases between. The time point was: after neoadjuvant nivolumab, at surgical resection. PBMCs were not maintained or expanded in culture before analysis. The J gene is TRBJ1-3, the V gene TRBV11-2; unclear D gene. The receptor was derived from a person aged 35-79 years with oral cavity squamous cell carcinoma. This sample comprised PBMCs, obtained after nivolumab (anti-PD-1) treatment. DNA of the CDR3: TGTGCCAGCAGCTTAGCGGCCTCTGTATTCTCTGGAAACACCATATATTTT. It encodes CASSLAASVFSGNTIYF.